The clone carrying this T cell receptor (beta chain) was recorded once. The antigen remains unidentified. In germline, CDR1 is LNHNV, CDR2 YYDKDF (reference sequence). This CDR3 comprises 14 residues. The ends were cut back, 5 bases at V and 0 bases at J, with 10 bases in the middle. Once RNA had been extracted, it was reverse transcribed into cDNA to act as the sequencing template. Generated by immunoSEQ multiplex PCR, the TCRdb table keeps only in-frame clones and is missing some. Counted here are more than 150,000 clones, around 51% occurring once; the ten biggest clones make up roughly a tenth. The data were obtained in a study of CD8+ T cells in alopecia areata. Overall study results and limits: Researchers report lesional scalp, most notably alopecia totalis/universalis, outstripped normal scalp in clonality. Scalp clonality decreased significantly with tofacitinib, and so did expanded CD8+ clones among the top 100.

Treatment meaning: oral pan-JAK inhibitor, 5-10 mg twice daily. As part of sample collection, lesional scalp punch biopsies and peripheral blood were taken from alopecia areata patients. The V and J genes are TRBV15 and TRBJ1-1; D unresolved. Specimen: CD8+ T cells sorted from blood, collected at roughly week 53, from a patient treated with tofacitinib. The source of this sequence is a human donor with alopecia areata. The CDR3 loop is CATSSGFMNTEAFF. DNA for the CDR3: TGTGCCACCAGCTCCGGATTCATGAACACTGAAGCTTTCTTT. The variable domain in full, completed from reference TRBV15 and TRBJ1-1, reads DAMVIQNPRYQVTQFGKPVTLSCSQTLNHNVMYWYQQKSSQAPKLLFHYYDKDFNNEADTPDNFQSRRPNTSFCFLDIRSPGLGDTAMYLCATSSGFMNTEAFFGQGTRLTVV.